One sample yielded the 19 T cell receptor beta chains listed below, sequenced in a study of OX40 agonist ivuxolimab in advanced cancers. Library preparation was by the immunoSEQ multiplex PCR assay. This immuneACCESS table, as held by TCRdb, lists in-frame sequences with V and J called but not all clones. Of the missing ones, under half trace to an unresolved V gene in checked studies; the others have no known cause. Here the sample has more than 55,000 clones; over 90% occur a single time. Jointly, the top ten make up around an eighth of the sample. Sequences were derived from CD4+ or CD8+ T cells sorted from blood, sampled in a trial of the OX40 agonist ivuxolimab. The receptors shown here come from an adult with an advanced solid tumor such as melanoma, head and neck, liver or kidney cancer.

The V gene is TRBV6-4, the J gene TRBJ2-3, with D tentatively TRBD1 (5 bases). The V end was cut by 2 bases, the J end by 4 bases, with 13 bases between. CDR3 size: 15 residues. CDR1 and CDR2 (germline): MRHNA, SNTAGT. CDR3 sequence (DNA): TGTGCCAGCAGTGACGGGCAGGGTGAGGCAGATACGCAGTATTTT. Translated, it gives CASSDGQGEADTQYF.

The chain couples TRBV27 to TRBJ1-2; 9 bases match TRBD1. The CDR3 length is 13 residues. Germline-derived CDR1 and CDR2 are MNHEY and SMNVEV (reference sequence). V lost 6 bases to trimming and J lost 8 bases; unmatched junction nucleotides: 7. The chain's CDR3 is CASRGTGGTGYTF. CDR3 DNA sequence: TGTGCCAGCAGAGGAACAGGGGGCACAGGCTACACCTTC.

The chain couples TRBV5-6 to TRBJ1-3; unclear D gene. The CDR3 length is 12 residues. Trimming shortened V by 0 bases and J by 10 bases, and 8 bases separated the two germline ends. The germline V gene encodes CDR1 SGHDT and CDR2 YYEEEE. The CDR3 protein is CASSLGDATIYF. CDR3 bases: TGTGCCAGCAGCTTGGGTGATGCGACCATATATTTT.

The chain links TRBV12-5 to TRBJ1-1; D remains unclear. Germline values: CDR1 LGHNT, CDR2 FRNRAP. The CDR3 covers 12 residues. Trimming stripped 8 bases from V and 0 bases from J, with 7 bases between. The CDR3 coding sequence is TGTGCTAGTTCCAAATTGAACACTGAAGCTTTCTTT. As protein: CASSKLNTEAFF.

Worth noting for this clone: The same CDR3 can be traced to other DNA sequences in this sample. The chain combines TRBV5-4 with TRBJ1-2; D not certain. There are 11 residues in the CDR3. Germline V gene lookup returns CDR1 SGHNT and CDR2 YYREEE (reference sequence). The V gene lost 0 bases and the J gene lost 7 bases, with 4 bases spanning the gap. The chain's CDR3 is CASSLGGGYTF. In DNA, the CDR3 is TGTGCCAGCAGCTTGGGGGGTGGCTACACCTTC. Filled out from reference TRBV5-4 and TRBJ1-2, the complete variable domain reads ETGVTQSPTHLIKTRGQQVTLRCSSQSGHNTVSWYQQALGQGPQFIFQYYREEENGRGNFPPRFSGLQFPNYSSELNVNALELDDSALYLCASSLGGGYTFGSGTRLTVV.

The chain joins TRBV9 to TRBJ2-1; no clear D gene. V lost 0 bases, J lost 6 bases, and 7 bases lay in between. In germline, CDR1 is SGDLS, CDR2 YYNGEE. The CDR3 extends over 13 amino acids. CDR3 loop: CASSVVVGNEQFF. The CDR3 DNA sequence: TGTGCCAGCAGCGTAGTAGTTGGCAATGAGCAGTTCTTC.

This sequence joins TRBV6-6 and TRBJ2-7; TRBD1 aligns across 9 bases. The V gene end was trimmed by 5 bases and the J gene end by 3 bases; junction bases not matched to a gene: 2. The CDR3 runs 13 residues. Germline-derived CDR1 and CDR2 are MNHNY and SVGAGI (reference sequence). The CDR3 nucleotides read TGTGCCAGCAGTCCGACAGGGGGCTACGAGCAGTACTTC. This codes for CASSPTGGYEQYF.

The rearrangement links TRBV7-2 to TRBJ2-7, with TRBD1 matching over 7 bases. The junction had 13 bases not matched to a gene; V was cut back by 5 bases and J by 6 bases. The CDR3 has 15 residues. Germline V gives CDR1 SGHTA, CDR2 FQGNSA. Here the CDR3 DNA reads TGTGCCAGCAGCCCCTGGACAGGACGAGAGTGCGAGCAGTACTTC. The encoded protein is CASSPWTGRECEQYF.

The CDR3 region is CASSLEGGGPSETQYF. The CDR3, as DNA: TGTGCCAGCAGCTTAGAGGGCGGGGGGCCGTCAGAGACCCAGTACTTC. The rearrangement joins TRBV7-6 to TRBJ2-5, with 8 bases that match TRBD2. Per the germline V gene, CDR1 is SGHVS and CDR2 is FNYEAQ. V was clipped by 1 base and J by 4 bases; unmatched bases: 8. This CDR3 has 16 amino acids.

This chain uses TRBV6-5 with TRBJ1-1; D not certain. Germline-derived CDR1 and CDR2 are MNHEY and SVGAGI. The CDR3 spans 15 residues. V lost 2 bases to trimming and J lost 1 base, with 11 bases between them. CDR3 sequence (DNA): TGTGCCAGCAGTTACGAATTAAGAGGGAACACTGAAGCTTTCTTT. This encodes CASSYELRGNTEAFF.

V is TRBV6-5 and J is TRBJ2-7, with D maybe TRBD1 (5 bases). V lost 0 bases and J 4 bases, leaving 16 bases between the germline ends. Germline V gene sequence: CDR1 MNHEY, CDR2 SVGAGI. The CDR3 consists of 16 residues. In DNA, the CDR3 is TGTGCCAGCAGTTACTCGATTTTAACAGACAGATACGAGCAGTACTTC. Its translation: CASSYSILTDRYEQYF.

The CDR3 is CASSPAVGVGIYEQYF. In nucleotides, the CDR3 is TGCGCCAGCAGCCCTGCCGTGGGGGTAGGGATCTACGAGCAGTACTTC. The chain uses TRBV5-1 and TRBJ2-7; D might be TRBD1 or TRBD2, each matching 5 bases. The germline V gene has CDR1 SGHRS and CDR2 YFSETQ. The CDR3 is 16 amino acids. Trimming cost V 4 bases and J 3 bases, with 20 bases left between them.

The chain is built from TRBV27 and TRBJ2-5; a possible D gene is TRBD2 (5 bases). The J call may be incorrect, as the DNA end agrees better with TRBJ2-7. Germline V gene data show CDR1 as MNHEY and CDR2 as SMNVEV (reference sequence). This CDR3 spans 13 amino acids. The CDR3 sequence is CASSFGITYEQYF. CDR3 nucleotides: TGTGCCAGCAGTTTCGGGATCACCTACGAGCAGTACTTC.

This clone is a singleton in its sample. V and J are TRBV2 and TRBJ2-7; 10 positions match TRBD2. The germline CDR1 and CDR2 sequences are SNHLY and FYNNEI. The CDR3 consists of 13 residues. The trim removed 8 bases at V and 4 bases at J, leaving 5 bases unmatched. CDR3 coding DNA: TGTGCCAGCGGAGCTAGCGGGGGTTACGAGCAGTACTTC. Translated, it gives CASGASGGYEQYF. Combining the CDR3 with reference TRBV2 and TRBJ2-7 gives the whole variable domain EPEVTQTPSHQVTQMGQEVILRCVPISNHLYFYWYRQILGQKVEFLVSFYNNEISEKSEIFDDQFSVERPDGSNFTLKIRSTKLEDSAMYFCASGASGGYEQYFGPGTRLTVT.

The chain joins TRBV28 to TRBJ2-3, with TRBD2 matching over 12 bases. The trim removed 3 bases at V and 5 bases at J, leaving 9 bases unmatched. The CDR3 runs to 17 residues. Germline CDR1 reads MDHEN; CDR2 reads SYDVKM. The CDR3 sequence: CASSFGLAGGQGDTQYF. CDR3 nucleotides: TGTGCCAGCAGTTTCGGTCTAGCGGGGGGGCAGGGAGATACGCAGTATTTT.

CDR3 DNA sequence: TGTGCCAGCAGCGTTAGCGGGGCCTCGAGCACCGGGGAGCTGTTTTTT. Translation: CASSVSGASSTGELFF. The chain couples TRBV9 to TRBJ2-2, with TRBD2 identical over 8 bases. The CDR3 consists of 16 residues. The trim removed 2 bases at V and 4 bases at J, leaving 7 bases unmatched. Germline CDR1 reads SGDLS; CDR2 reads YYNGEE.

In nucleotides, the CDR3 is TGTGCCTGGAGCCCCAGCTACGCAGATACGCAGTATTTT. It encodes CAWSPSYADTQYF. The chain has TRBV30 and TRBJ2-3; D ambiguous. Trimming cost V 3 bases and J 4 bases, with 11 bases left between them. The CDR3 extends over 13 amino acids. The germline V gene has CDR1 GTSNPN and CDR2 SVGIG (reference sequence).

This clone was detected only once. The CDR3, as DNA: TGTGCCAGCAGCTTGGCCGAGTTGGGGGAGCTGTTTTTT. Translation gives CASSLAELGELFF. V usage is TRBV5-6 and J usage is TRBJ2-2, with D uncertain. The ends were cut back, 0 bases at V and 8 bases at J, with 8 bases in the middle. This CDR3 contains 13 residues. Germline values: CDR1 SGHDT, CDR2 YYEEEE.

The J gene is TRBJ1-2, the V gene TRBV11-2; the D gene is possibly TRBD1 (5 bases). CDR3 length: 15 residues. Deletions cut 0 bases from V and 6 bases from J, with 14 bases between. The germline CDR1 and CDR2 sequences are SGHAT and FQNNGV. The CDR3 DNA follows: TGTGCCAGCAGCTTAGAGGGGGGAGATGGGGATGGCTACACCTTC. This codes for CASSLEGGDGDGYTF.